The 19 T cell receptor beta chains in this list originate from one sample, sequenced in a study of blood T cell repertoires in COVID-19. The method was immunoSEQ multiplex PCR; TCRdb's version includes in-frame clones alone and lacks a portion of them. This sample carries about 65,000 clones, roughly 92% of them seen once, and the ten largest clones take approximately 2.6%. The sequenced material came from peripheral blood. These receptor sequences come from a man between 65 and 79 years old with active COVID-19.

The gene calls are TRBV7-9 and TRBJ2-3, with TRBD2 as a possible D gene (5 bases). CDR3 size: 12 residues. Looked up from germline, CDR1 is SEHNR and CDR2 is FQNEAQ (reference sequence). Trimming removed 6 bases from V and 9 bases from J, with 13 bases in between. The CDR3 nucleotides read TGTGCCAGCAGTCAGACGGAGGTAACGCAGTATTTT. It yields the protein CASSQTEVTQYF.

This CDR3 is CASSLRTGGLITEAFF. The CDR3 DNA is TGTGCCAGCAGCCTAAGGACAGGGGGCTTGATCACTGAAGCTTTCTTT. The chain uses TRBV3-1 (or the pseudogene TRBV3-2) and TRBJ1-1; 11 bases align to TRBD1. Trimming took 4 bases from V and 4 from J; bases not matched to a gene: 8. Germline V CDR1 and CDR2: LGHDT, YNNKEL (reference sequence). This CDR3 region has 16 residues.

The chain has TRBV24-1 and TRBJ1-5; 7 bases are shared with TRBD1. The CDR3 is 16 amino acids. Germline assignment: CDR1 KGHDR and CDR2 SFDVKD. Trimming removed 3 bases from V and 2 bases from J; junction bases left unmatched: 6. DNA of the CDR3: TGTGCCACCAGTGATGACAGGGTAAGCGGCAATCAGCCCCAGCATTTT. Protein product: CATSDDRVSGNQPQHF.

The gene calls are TRBV18 and TRBJ2-5, with TRBD2 as a possible D gene (6 bases). Trimming stripped 3 bases from V and 1 base from J, with 9 bases between. This CDR3 contains 14 residues. Germline lookup yields CDR1 KGHSH and CDR2 LQKENI. The chain's CDR3 is CASSPGRSQETQYF. The CDR3, as DNA: TGTGCCAGCTCACCTGGGAGGAGCCAAGAGACCCAGTACTTC.

The chain joins TRBV19 to TRBJ1-4; D possibly corresponds to TRBD1 (6 bases). V lost 5 bases, J lost 0 bases, and 13 bases lay in between. There are 16 residues in the CDR3. Germline loops: CDR1 LNHDA, CDR2 SQIVND (reference sequence). The CDR3: CASSSPGQTTNEKLFF. CDR3 nucleotide sequence: TGTGCCAGTAGTTCTCCTGGACAGACAACTAATGAAAAACTGTTTTTT.

The J gene is TRBJ2-5, the V gene TRBV21-1; the table's D call of TRBD2 was not tested on the DNA. TRBV21-1 is given as a pseudogene. The CDR3 is 17 residues long. The CDR3 here is CASSAGLAFAGEETQYF. The CDR3, as DNA: TGTGCCAGCAGCGCGGGACTAGCGTTCGCGGGTGAGGAGACCCAGTACTTC.

The CDR3 DNA reads as TGTGCCAGCAGCTTAGCGAGTTTAGGGACAGCCTATAATTCACCCCTCCACTTT. Translation gives CASSLASLGTAYNSPLHF. This sequence joins TRBV7-2 and TRBJ1-6; TRBD1 aligns across 7 bases. Germline V gene lookup returns CDR1 SGHTA and CDR2 FQGNSA. The CDR3 is 18 amino acids. V was clipped by 0 bases and J by 2 bases; unmatched bases: 7. The whole variable domain, filled in from reference TRBV7-2 and TRBJ1-6, reads GAGVSQSPSNKVTEKGKDVELRCDPISGHTALYWYRQSLGQGLEFLIYFQGNSAPDKSGLPSDRFSAERTGGSVSTLTIQRTQQEDSAVYLCASSLASLGTAYNSPLHFGNGTRLTVT.

The chain links TRBV12-3 or TRBV12-4 to TRBJ2-3, with 8 bases lining up with TRBD1. Unmatched junction bases numbered 5, after V lost 6 bases and J lost 6 bases. The CDR3 is made up of 13 amino acids. CDR3 residues: CASRGQGFDTQYF. DNA for the CDR3: TGTGCCAGCAGAGGACAGGGTTTCGATACGCAGTATTTT.

This sequence joins TRBV18 and TRBJ2-3; D may be TRBD2 (7 bases). CDR3 length equals 16 residues. V dropped 0 bases and J dropped 5 bases, with 15 bases sitting between them. Germline V gene lookup returns CDR1 KGHSH and CDR2 LQKENI. CDR3 amino acids: CASSPPSGGGRDTQYF. The DNA for the CDR3 is TGTGCCAGCTCACCACCGAGCGGCGGGGGCAGAGATACGCAGTATTTT.

V gene TRBV29-1 combines with J gene TRBJ2-5; the D is unclear. This CDR3 contains 10 residues. In germline, CDR1 is SQVTM, CDR2 ANQGSEA. Trimming cost V 4 bases and J 5 bases, with 5 bases left between them. DNA for the CDR3: TGCAGCGTTGGGCAGGAGACCCAGTACTTC. As protein: CSVGQETQYF.

CDR3 bases: TGTGCCAGCAGTTACCCCCCCGGGGAGCGGGGGGTCAAGACCCAGTACTTC. This codes for CASSYPPGERGVKTQYF. The rearrangement links TRBV6-2 or TRBV6-3 to TRBJ2-5; 9 nucleotides align to TRBD2. The CDR3 spans 17 residues. Germline CDR1 MNHEY, CDR2 SVGEGT. The V gene end was trimmed by 2 bases and the J gene end by 6 bases; junction bases not matched to a gene: 13.

This clone appeared once. The chain employs TRBV6-5 and TRBJ2-1, with D tentatively TRBD2 (5 bases). The CDR3 runs to 14 residues. The V end lost 4 bases, the J end lost 4 bases, and 11 bases lay between the germline ends. Looked up from germline, CDR1 is MNHEY and CDR2 is SVGAGI. CDR3 in DNA: TGTGCCAGCAGTTCGGCTAGCCCGTACAATGAGCAGTTCTTC. It encodes CASSSASPYNEQFF.

The chain has TRBV11-3 and TRBJ1-6; D gene uncertain. Germline assignment: CDR1 SGHNT and CDR2 YENEEA. The germline V and J ends were trimmed by 4 bases and 10 bases, with 11 bases remaining between them. The CDR3 length is 13 residues. The CDR3 DNA sequence: TGTGCCAGCAGCTCGACCCCCAGGTCACCCCTCCACTTT. Protein sequence: CASSSTPRSPLHF.

CDR3 DNA sequence: TGTGCCAGTCGGACAGGGGTAATCTCTGGAAACACCATATATTTT. Protein: CASRTGVISGNTIYF. This chain connects TRBV19 to TRBJ1-3; 9 nucleotides match TRBD1. This CDR3 has 15 amino acids. Per germline, CDR1 LNHDA and CDR2 SQIVND (reference sequence). V shed 8 bases, J shed 0 bases, and the junction held 5 bases outside the gene matches. Full variable domain (missing parts from reference TRBV19 and TRBJ1-3): DGGITQSPKYLFRKEGQNVTLSCEQNLNHDAMYWYRQDPGQGLRLIYYSQIVNDFQKGDIAEGYSVSREKKESFPLTVTSAQKNPTAFYLCASRTGVISGNTIYFGEGSWLTVV.

In this sample, this clone turned up once. The chain joins TRBV5-1 to TRBJ1-6; no clear D. Per the germline V gene, CDR1 is SGHRS and CDR2 is YFSETQ. The CDR3 spans 14 residues. V was trimmed by 0 bases and J by 9 bases, leaving 10 bases between them. The CDR3 sequence is CASSLAGEGSPLHF. The CDR3 nucleotides are TGCGCCAGCAGCTTGGCTGGGGAGGGTTCACCCCTCCACTTT.

In its sample, this clone was seen once. The chain employs TRBV5-5 and TRBJ2-5, with unresolved D. The CDR3 consists of 13 residues. CDR1 SGHKS and CDR2 YYEKEE come from the germline V gene (reference sequence). The germline V and J ends were trimmed by 3 bases and 5 bases, with 11 bases remaining between them. The CDR3 loop reads CASSSHLSETQYF. CDR3 nucleotide sequence: TGTGCCAGCAGCTCCCACCTTAGCGAGACCCAGTACTTC.

The chain joins TRBV29-1 to TRBJ2-1; tentatively, D is TRBD1 (6 bases). V lost 5 bases, J lost 0 bases, and 14 bases lay in between. Germline V lookup: CDR1 SQVTM, CDR2 ANQGSEA. The CDR3 sequence is 15 residues long. CDR3 in amino acids: CSVYPQGSSYNEQFF. Here the CDR3 DNA reads TGCAGCGTTTACCCCCAGGGGAGCTCCTACAATGAGCAGTTCTTC.

The gene calls are TRBV11-2 and TRBJ2-3; possible D gene TRBD2, 7 bases. The CDR3 has 15 residues. The germline gives CDR1 SGHAT, CDR2 FQNNGV. V was trimmed by 5 bases and J by 2 bases, leaving 14 bases between them. The CDR3 loop reads CASSPAGAATDTQYF. DNA for the CDR3: TGTGCCAGCAGCCCCGCGGGGGCCGCCACAGATACGCAGTATTTT.

CDR3 nucleotide sequence: TGTGCCAGCAGTCCGCGGACAGGCCCTAACTATGGCTACACCTTC. As protein: CASSPRTGPNYGYTF. The chain employs TRBV27 and TRBJ1-2, with 7 bases fitting TRBD1. Germline CDR1 is MNHEY and CDR2 is SMNVEV (reference sequence). The CDR3 is 15 amino acids. J gave up 0 bases and V 5 bases, and 6 bases lay outside the gene matches.